This TCR beta chain was profiled in a study of vaccination effects on CD4 cells after COVID-19. Whole-study context: Samples were taken post-vaccine, and their median timing was 72 days after the second dose. The study's findings and limits: The study dataset contains few convalescent patients and includes no early post-infection timepoints. Late post-vaccination samples showed marked contraction of infection- and vaccine-induced clones.

Expansion with viral peptide pools was applied to antigen-specific CD4+ T cells by the ViraFEST assay prior to sequencing. The culture ran for approximately 10 days, and then CD4+ T cells were isolated. Subjects were given two BNT162b2 or mRNA-1273 vaccine doses. For each well, two million PBMC were cultured with 8.5 to 10 IU/ml IL-2 and 9.5 to 10 ug/ml peptides. Regarding this clone: Its target is unknown.

The CDR3 loop spans 19 amino acids. Germline V lookup: CDR1 MNHEY, CDR2 SMNVEV (reference sequence). V was pared by 0 bases and J by 3 bases, with 11 bases of the junction left unmatched. Profiled with immunoSEQ multiplex PCR; TCRdb holds only in-frame clones, not every one. Among more than 40,000 clones listed, 65% to 75% were seen once. Sequenced material: CD4+ T cells from PBMCs cultured with HCoV-OC43 spike peptides, taken after COVID-19 vaccination. Subset indicated: HCoV-OC43 spike overlapping peptide pool stimulation. The V and J genes are TRBV27 and TRBJ2-2, with 9 bases identical to TRBD2. The source is a human donor who received a COVID-19 vaccine. Here the CDR3 DNA reads TGTGCCAGCAGTTTATCGTCGTGGATAGCGGGGGACTACACCGGGGAGCTGTTTTTT. This sequence encodes CASSLSSWIAGDYTGELFF.